The 22 T cell receptor beta chains below all came from one sample that was sequenced in a study of glioma-infiltrating T cells after dendritic cell vaccination. Sequencing was performed with immunoSEQ multiplex PCR; in TCRdb, only in-frame clones are kept and a portion is missing. The sample shows approximately 36,000 clones, roughly 79% of them seen only once. Source: blood, taken before dendritic cell vaccination. These receptors originate from a human donor with glioblastoma.

This rearrangement joins TRBV4-2 to TRBJ2-5; D unresolved. V shed 0 bases and J shed 4 bases, with 6 bases lying between them. The CDR3 sequence is 13 residues long. Germline CDR1 reads LGHNA; CDR2 reads YNFKEQ. The CDR3: CASSQELLETQYF. CDR3 in DNA: TGTGCCAGCAGCCAAGAACTTTTAGAGACCCAGTACTTC.

The CDR3 DNA sequence: TGTGCCAGCAACCCGACTAGCGGGGGGGCACAGGAGCAGTTCTTC. Protein sequence: CASNPTSGGAQEQFF. The chain links TRBV6-5 to TRBJ2-1, with 14 bases identical to TRBD2. V shed 7 bases and J 10 bases; nucleotides not matched to a gene: 9. Germline V gives CDR1 MNHEY, CDR2 SVGAGI. The CDR3 has 15 amino acids.

This clone occurred once. The V gene is TRBV11-2, the J gene TRBJ1-1; 8 nucleotides line up with TRBD1. From germline, CDR1 is SGHAT and CDR2 FQNNGV. The CDR3 totals 15 residues. V gave up 0 bases and J gave up 6 bases; unmatched junction bases: 6. The CDR3 sequence: CASSLEPHRGSEAFF. The CDR3 nucleotides are TGTGCCAGCAGCTTAGAGCCACACAGGGGGTCTGAAGCTTTCTTT.

The chain links TRBV11-2 to TRBJ2-7; 10 bases line up with TRBD1. Germline values: CDR1 SGHAT, CDR2 FQNNGV. This CDR3 region has 16 residues. With V trimmed by 2 bases and J by 2 bases, 6 bases remained unmatched. This CDR3 is CASSLLRDRGPYEQYF. CDR3 bases: TGTGCCAGCAGCTTACTCCGGGACAGGGGCCCCTACGAGCAGTACTTC. Filled out from reference TRBV11-2 and TRBJ2-7, the complete variable domain reads EAGVAQSPRYKIIEKRQSVAFWCNPISGHATLYWYQQILGQGPKLLIQFQNNGVVDDSQLPKDRFSAERLKGVDSTLKIQPAKLEDSAVYLCASSLLRDRGPYEQYFGPGTRLTVT.

J is TRBJ1-6 and V is TRBV7-2, with no clear D. V was cut by 9 bases and J by 8 bases, with 14 bases left in between. Germline V gene data show CDR1 as SGHTA and CDR2 as FQGNSA. The length of the CDR3 is 13 residues. The CDR3 nucleotides are TGTGCCAGTGGGCGGGGTTCCCATTCACCCCTCCACTTT. Translation: CASGRGSHSPLHF.

This chain connects TRBV4-2 to TRBJ2-5, with TRBD2 matching 8 bases. This CDR3 contains 17 residues. Unmatched junction bases numbered 8, after V lost 0 bases and J lost 2 bases. Germline CDR1 reads LGHNA; CDR2 reads YNFKEQ. The CDR3 is CASSQDEVAGGQETQYF. DNA for the CDR3: TGTGCCAGCAGCCAAGATGAGGTGGCGGGGGGACAAGAGACCCAGTACTTC.

V and J are TRBV6-5 and TRBJ1-6; 7 bases are shared with TRBD1. The germline V gene has CDR1 MNHEY and CDR2 SVGAGI. Losses at the gene ends were 2 bases for V and 12 bases for J; bases not matched to a gene: 4. There are 13 residues in the CDR3. CDR3 sequence: CASSYRQGEPLHF. The DNA of the CDR3 is TGTGCCAGCAGTTACAGGCAGGGGGAACCCCTCCACTTT.

V usage is TRBV10-2 and J usage is TRBJ2-2; 8 positions agree with TRBD2. The V gene end was trimmed by 7 bases and the J gene end by 7 bases; junction bases not matched to a gene: 8. Germline V gene data show CDR1 as WSHSY and CDR2 as SAAADI. The CDR3 contains 14 residues. The CDR3: CASNSGGDFGELFF. CDR3 coding DNA: TGCGCCAGCAACAGCGGGGGCGACTTCGGGGAGCTGTTTTTT.

This sequence joins TRBV25-1 and TRBJ1-2; TRBD1 agrees at 8 bases. Germline assignment: CDR1 MGHDK and CDR2 SYGVNS. This CDR3 contains 17 residues. After removal of 5 bases from V and 0 bases from J, the junction contained 11 bases not matched to a gene. This CDR3 is CASSYADRDRPNYGYTF. The CDR3 DNA reads as TGTGCCAGCAGTTACGCGGACCGGGACAGGCCTAACTATGGCTACACCTTC.

This chain connects TRBV9 to TRBJ2-1; 16 bases align to TRBD2. Looked up from germline, CDR1 is SGDLS and CDR2 is YYNGEE. The CDR3 extends over 17 amino acids. The junction had 5 bases not matched to a gene; V was cut back by 4 bases and J by 4 bases. The CDR3 DNA reads as TGTGCCAGCAGCCCGGGACTAGCGGGGGGGGTATACAATGAGCAGTTCTTC. Protein product: CASSPGLAGGVYNEQFF.

The rearrangement joins TRBV5-8 to TRBJ2-1; 7 nucleotides align to TRBD2. Germline lookup yields CDR1 SGHTS and CDR2 YDEGEE. This CDR3 comprises 14 residues. J gave up 7 bases and V 2 bases, and 6 bases lay outside the gene matches. The CDR3 region is CASSLWNGRNEQFF. CDR3 sequence (DNA): TGTGCCAGCAGCTTATGGAACGGGAGGAATGAGCAGTTCTTC.

This chain joins TRBV14 and TRBJ2-7, with 7 bases identical to TRBD1. With 6 bases clipped from V and 0 bases from J, the junction kept 8 bases outside the gene matches. The CDR3 totals 15 residues. CDR1 and CDR2 from the germline V gene are SGHDN and FVKESK. The CDR3 coding sequence is TGTGCCAGCAGTTTCGGACAGGCGTACTCCTACGAGCAGTACTTC. Amino acids: CASSFGQAYSYEQYF. Supplemented by reference TRBV14 and TRBJ2-7, the full variable domain reads EAGVTQFPSHSVIEKGQTVTLRCDPISGHDNLYWYRRVMGKEIKFLLHFVKESKQDESGMPNNRFLAERTGGTYSTLKVQPAELEDSGVYFCASSFGQAYSYEQYFGPGTRLTVT.

This clone was observed a single time. J is TRBJ2-7 and V is TRBV5-5; D may be TRBD1 (5 bases). V lost 9 bases and J lost 0, with 10 bases in between. Per the germline V gene, CDR1 is SGHKS and CDR2 is YYEKEE (reference sequence). CDR3 size: 12 residues. This chain's CDR3 is CATSGNSYEQYF. In DNA, the CDR3 is TGTGCCACGTCAGGGAACTCCTACGAGCAGTACTTC.

The chain employs TRBV6-4 and TRBJ2-2; weak D call: TRBD2 (5 bases). CDR1 MRHNA and CDR2 SNTAGT come from the germline V gene. This CDR3 is built from 14 residues. V lost 3 bases, J lost 9 bases, and 14 bases lay in between. In DNA, the CDR3 is TGTGCCAGCAGTGAGAGGGCCTTAGCCCGGGAGCTGTTTTTT. It is translated as CASSERALARELFF.

The chain carries TRBV11-3 and TRBJ2-2; D is possibly TRBD2 (6 bases). Deletions cut 1 base from V and 5 bases from J, with 11 bases between. From germline, CDR1 is SGHNT and CDR2 YENEEA. The CDR3 length is 15 residues. The CDR3 protein is CASSLGRGLTGELFF. In DNA, the CDR3 is TGTGCCAGCAGCTTAGGGCGGGGTCTGACCGGGGAGCTGTTTTTT.

The chain uses TRBV11-3 and TRBJ2-5, with D unresolved. V lost 1 base and J lost 4, with 13 bases in between. Per the germline V gene, CDR1 is SGHNT and CDR2 is YENEEA. The CDR3 covers 15 residues. CDR3 sequence: CASSLASVRGETQYF. For the CDR3, the DNA is TGTGCCAGCAGCTTAGCAAGTGTTCGAGGAGAGACCCAGTACTTC. The whole variable domain, filled in from reference TRBV11-3 and TRBJ2-5, reads EAGVVQSPRYKIIEKKQPVAFWCNPISGHNTLYWYLQNLGQGPELLIRYENEEAVDDSQLPKDRFSAERLKGVDSTLKIQPAELGDSAVYLCASSLASVRGETQYFGPGTRLLVL.

V usage is TRBV27 and J usage is TRBJ1-5; D call uncertain. Germline lookup yields CDR1 MNHEY and CDR2 SMNVEV (reference sequence). The ends were cut back, 0 bases at V and 8 bases at J, with 8 bases in the middle. The CDR3 length is 13 residues. In DNA, the CDR3 is TGTGCCAGCAGTTTATCTCCAATAGAGCCCCAGCATTTT. This codes for CASSLSPIEPQHF.

V and J are TRBV20-1 and TRBJ1-2; D gene ambiguous. Germline V gives CDR1 DFQATT, CDR2 SNEGSKA (reference sequence). There are 11 residues in the CDR3. CDR3: CRGTPPYGYTF. DNA for the CDR3: TGCAGGGGCACACCGCCCTATGGCTACACCTTC.

This clone was detected only once. V usage is TRBV15 and J usage is TRBJ1-2; TRBD1 matches at 8 bases. The CDR3 spans 15 residues. The germline CDR1 and CDR2 sequences are LNHNV and YYDKDF (reference sequence). The V segment lost 5 bases and the J segment 5 bases; nucleotides outside the gene matches: 10. CDR3 bases: TGTGCCACCAGCTTCCAGGGGGCCGCTCATTATGGCTACACCTTC. Translated, it gives CATSFQGAAHYGYTF.

The chain joins TRBV5-6 to TRBJ2-5; D perhaps matches TRBD1 (5 bases). TRBJ2-7 explains the end of the DNA better; the J call may be wrong. The CDR3 is 15 amino acids. Germline CDR1 and CDR2: SGHDT and YYEEEE. The CDR3 is CASSPHPTESYEQYF. The CDR3 DNA sequence: TGTGCCAGCAGCCCCCACCCGACAGAATCCTACGAGCAGTACTTC.

The table lists this clone with a few counts. This sequence joins TRBV4-1 and TRBJ1-3; D uncertain. Germline V gene sequence: CDR1 MGHRA, CDR2 YSYEKL. Deletions cut 1 base from V and 0 bases from J, with 13 bases between. The length of the CDR3 is 17 residues. The CDR3 DNA reads TGCGCCAGCAGCCAAGGTCCCGCGGCCCTCTCTGGAAACACCATATATTTT. Its translation: CASSQGPAALSGNTIYF.

The J gene is TRBJ1-1, the V gene TRBV27; D ambiguous. Germline CDR1 is MNHEY and CDR2 is SMNVEV (reference sequence). V lost 6 bases and J lost 2, with 13 bases in between. There are 14 residues in the CDR3. CDR3 DNA: TGTGCCAGCAGGCCTTTTAGAGGCAACACTGAAGCTTTCTTT. Its translation: CASRPFRGNTEAFF.